A single sample gave rise to the 27 T cell receptor beta chains below, sequenced in a study of cytomegalovirus exposure and HLA in healthy donors. The PCR used 60 Vbeta and 13 Jbeta primers. This table comes from immunoSEQ multiplex PCR, and its TCRdb copy is limited to in-frame clones, with some not included. Among more than 130,000 clones listed, about 78% were seen once. Sequencing input: PBMCs. Source of these receptors: a middle-aged man in good health and CMV-seropositive.

This clone was detected a few times. V gene TRBV4-2 combines with J gene TRBJ2-3; 14 bases line up with TRBD2. The CDR3 runs to 20 residues. The J segment lost 0 bases and the V segment lost 2 bases, leaving 10 bases of the junction unmatched. Germline-derived CDR1 and CDR2 are LGHNA and YNFKEQ. Here the CDR3 DNA reads TGTGCCAGCAGCCAACCCCCCGGGACTAGCGGGAGAATAAGCACAGATACGCAGTATTTT. As protein: CASSQPPGTSGRISTDTQYF.

The chain joins TRBV6-1 to TRBJ1-5; D call uncertain. The germline V gene has CDR1 MNHNS and CDR2 SASEGT. V lost 2 bases and J 0 bases, leaving 8 bases between the germline ends. The CDR3 runs 15 residues. The CDR3 DNA follows: TGTGCCAGCAGTGAATCAACATTTAGCAATCAGCCCCAGCATTTT. Its protein product is CASSESTFSNQPQHF.

The rearrangement links TRBV2 to TRBJ2-3; D might be TRBD1 (6 bases). Per the germline V gene, CDR1 is SNHLY and CDR2 is FYNNEI. This CDR3 is 14 amino acids long. V was trimmed by 2 bases and J by 1 base, leaving 7 bases between them. CDR3 amino acids: CASSEQGRTDTQYF. The CDR3 DNA is TGTGCCAGCAGTGAACAGGGGCGCACAGATACGCAGTATTTT.

In its sample, this clone was seen a few times. J is TRBJ2-7 and V is TRBV7-8; 15 bases agree with TRBD2. The V segment lost 6 bases and the J segment 3 bases; nucleotides outside the gene matches: 18. The CDR3 spans 20 residues. Germline CDR1 is SGHVS and CDR2 is FQNEAQ. The CDR3 DNA is TGTGCCAGCAGGGCAGGGGGGGATGGGACTAGCGGGAGGTTTTTCTACGAGCAGTACTTC. It yields the protein CASRAGGDGTSGRFFYEQYF. The full variable domain, completed using reference TRBV7-8 and TRBJ2-7, is GAGVSQSPRYKVAKRGQDVALRCDPISGHVSLFWYQQALGQGPEFLTYFQNEAQLDKSGLPSDRFFAERPEGSVSTLKIQRTQQEDSAVYLCASRAGGDGTSGRFFYEQYFGPGTRLTVT.

CDR3 in amino acids: CASSTRPGLAYEQYF. DNA of the CDR3: TGTGCCAGCAGCACCCGCCCGGGACTAGCCTACGAGCAGTACTTC. The chain couples TRBV7-2 to TRBJ2-7; TRBD2 matches 8 bases. V trimming: 5 bases; J trimming: 2 bases; junction bases outside the gene matches: 8. This CDR3 comprises 15 residues. Germline CDR1 and CDR2: SGHTA and FQGNSA.

This clone has a single count. This chain links TRBV6-5 with TRBJ1-2, with 12 bases matching TRBD1. This CDR3 has 14 amino acids. With 8 bases clipped from V and 6 bases from J, the junction kept 7 bases outside the gene matches. The V gene's germline CDR1 is MNHEY and CDR2 SVGAGI. This CDR3 is CASSGTGGRDGYTF. CDR3 DNA: TGTGCCAGCTCGGGGACAGGGGGCAGGGATGGCTACACCTTC.

This clone occurred once. The V call is TRBV9, the J call TRBJ2-5; a possible D gene is TRBD1 (7 bases). From germline, CDR1 is SGDLS and CDR2 YYNGEE. V lost 3 bases to trimming and J lost 4 bases, with 16 bases between them. The CDR3 spans 15 residues. In nucleotides, the CDR3 is TGTGCCAGCAGCGCCAGGGGGGTCAGGGTAGAGACCCAGTACTTC. Protein sequence: CASSARGVRVETQYF.

This chain connects TRBV19 to TRBJ1-1; 9 bases fit TRBD1. V shed 4 bases, J shed 1 base, and the junction held 1 base outside the gene matches. CDR1 is LNHDA, CDR2 SQIVND, per germline (reference sequence). The CDR3 is 14 amino acids. The CDR3 sequence: CASSTGQGNTEAFF. In nucleotides, the CDR3 is TGTGCCAGTAGTACGGGACAGGGGAACACTGAAGCTTTCTTT.

The genes are TRBV5-8 and TRBJ1-2; 8 bases are a match to TRBD1. With 1 base clipped from V and 4 bases from J, the junction kept 6 bases outside the gene matches. This CDR3 has 15 residues. In germline, CDR1 is SGHTS, CDR2 YDEGEE. The CDR3 is CASSLFPDRGYGYTF. CDR3 in DNA: TGTGCCAGCAGCTTGTTCCCCGACAGGGGCTATGGCTACACCTTC.

The V call is TRBV15, the J call TRBJ1-1; the D gene is possibly TRBD1 (5 bases). This CDR3 is built from 15 residues. V lost 0 bases and J lost 0, with 8 bases in between. The germline gives CDR1 LNHNV, CDR2 YYDKDF (reference sequence). The CDR3 protein is CATSRDRALNTEAFF. As DNA, the CDR3 is TGTGCCACCAGCAGAGACAGGGCATTGAACACTGAAGCTTTCTTT.

A note on this clone: Its ends do not fully match the called genes, so a read error is possible. V gene TRBV29-1 combines with J gene TRBJ2-7, with D maybe TRBD2 (5 bases). The CDR3 has 13 residues. CDR1 SQVTM and CDR2 ANQGSEA come from the germline V gene. The CDR3 region has the DNA TGCAGTGTTGATACGGGGATGGGCGGCGAGCAGTACTTC. It yields the protein CSVDTGMGGEQYF.

The V call is TRBV18, the J call TRBJ2-7, with 12 bases identical to TRBD2. This CDR3 has 19 amino acids. Trimming took 1 base from V and 2 from J; bases not matched to a gene: 12. The germline gives CDR1 KGHSH, CDR2 LQKENI. CDR3 bases: TGTGCCAGCTCACCACGGGGGCTAGCGGGAGGGCTACCACCCTACGAGCAGTACTTC. Protein sequence: CASSPRGLAGGLPPYEQYF.

This clone has just one count. This chain connects TRBV13 to TRBJ1-2; no reliable D call. V gave up 1 base and J gave up 2 bases, with 14 bases separating them. This CDR3 has 16 amino acids. Germline values: CDR1 PRHDT, CDR2 FYEKMQ (reference sequence). The CDR3 DNA reads as TGTGCCAGCAGCTTAGTGGTTGGGCAGAAAAACTATGGCTACACCTTC. It translates to CASSLVVGQKNYGYTF.

CDR3 nucleotide sequence: TGTGCCAGCAGCTTTAGAACGTGGGACAGGGTATCGAACACTGAAGCTTTCTTT. Protein sequence: CASSFRTWDRVSNTEAFF. The chain is built from TRBV11-1 and TRBJ1-1; 9 positions agree with TRBD1. CDR1 and CDR2 (germline): SGHAT, FQDESV (reference sequence). Germline trimming cut 3 bases from V and 1 base from J; bases unmatched to any gene: 12. The CDR3 runs 18 residues.

The chain uses TRBV4-3 and TRBJ2-3, with D hard to call. V was trimmed by 3 bases and J by 6 bases, leaving 13 bases between them. The CDR3 has 14 amino acids. Germline CDR1 LGHNA, CDR2 YSLEER. The CDR3, as DNA: TGCGCCAGCAGCCAGAGAGCGATAACCGATACGCAGTATTTT. Translated, it gives CASSQRAITDTQYF.

The count of this clone is one. J is TRBJ2-3 and V is TRBV10-2; a possible D gene is TRBD2 (6 bases). Per the germline V gene, CDR1 is WSHSY and CDR2 is SAAADI. The V and J ends lost 3 bases and 2 bases respectively, with 15 bases between them. This CDR3 comprises 16 residues. CDR3 nucleotides: TGCGCCAGCAGTGACCCGCCGGGGGAGATCACAGATACGCAGTATTTT. Translation gives CASSDPPGEITDTQYF.

The chain carries TRBV5-4 and TRBJ2-7; D unresolved. In germline, CDR1 is SGHNT, CDR2 YYREEE (reference sequence). The CDR3 loop spans 13 amino acids. Trimming removed 4 bases from V and 7 bases from J, with 15 bases in between. As DNA, the CDR3 is TGTGCCAGCAGCGTGGTAATATCCGGGGAGCAGTACTTC. Translation: CASSVVISGEQYF. Drawing the rest from reference TRBV5-4 and TRBJ2-7, the complete variable domain is ETGVTQSPTHLIKTRGQQVTLRCSSQSGHNTVSWYQQALGQGPQFIFQYYREEENGRGNFPPRFSGLQFPNYSSELNVNALELDDSALYLCASSVVISGEQYFGPGTRLTVT.

The genes are TRBV7-2 and TRBJ1-5; a possible D gene is TRBD1 (5 bases). The V end lost 3 bases, the J end lost 6 bases, and 9 bases lay between the germline ends. Germline V gene sequence: CDR1 SGHTA, CDR2 FQGNSA. This CDR3 contains 13 residues. DNA for the CDR3: TGTGCCAGCAGCTTCCAGGGAGGTCAGCCCCAGCATTTT. Its protein product is CASSFQGGQPQHF.

The chain carries TRBV19 and TRBJ2-7, with TRBD2 as a possible D gene (6 bases). The CDR3 consists of 17 residues. Germline V lookup: CDR1 LNHDA, CDR2 SQIVND (reference sequence). Trimming shortened V by 6 bases and J by 2 bases, and 23 bases separated the two germline ends. Here the CDR3 reads CASSPPPSGGWTYEQYF. DNA of the CDR3: TGTGCCAGTAGCCCTCCACCGTCCGGGGGTTGGACCTACGAGCAGTACTTC.

The genes are TRBV27 and TRBJ1-5; possible D gene TRBD1, 6 bases. The germline V gene has CDR1 MNHEY and CDR2 SMNVEV (reference sequence). CDR3 length equals 17 residues. V was shortened by 1 base and J by 6 bases, with 19 bases between the two germline ends. The CDR3 region has the DNA TGTGCCAGCAGTTTATGGGGTGATGGGGGGGCAAGTCAGCCCCAGCATTTT. This sequence encodes CASSLWGDGGASQPQHF.

The rearrangement links TRBV5-1 to TRBJ1-5; tentatively, D is TRBD1 (5 bases). CDR3 size: 13 residues. Germline V gene lookup returns CDR1 SGHRS and CDR2 YFSETQ. The V gene lost 2 bases and the J gene lost 6 bases, with 9 bases spanning the gap. The CDR3 DNA follows: TGCGCCAGCAGCTTCGGGAGGGGTCAGCCCCAGCATTTT. Translated: CASSFGRGQPQHF. Together with reference TRBV5-1 and TRBJ1-5, the CDR3 gives the full variable domain: KAGVTQTPRYLIKTRGQQVTLSCSPISGHRSVSWYQQTPGQGLQFLFEYFSETQRNKGNFPGRFSGRQFSNSRSEMNVSTLELGDSALYLCASSFGRGQPQHFGDGTRLSIL.

The gene calls are TRBV29-1 and TRBJ2-5; 7 bases map to TRBD1. Gene TRBJ2-7 matches the end of the DNA better, so the J call may be wrong. In germline, CDR1 is SQVTM, CDR2 ANQGSEA. The CDR3 is 12 amino acids. The CDR3 loop is CSVEIDRVEQYF. In DNA form, the CDR3 reads TGCAGCGTTGAAATCGACAGGGTCGAGCAGTACTTC.

The chain has TRBV25-1 and TRBJ2-1; no clear D gene. Germline lookup yields CDR1 MGHDK and CDR2 SYGVNS. The V end lost 2 bases, the J end lost 6 bases, and 11 bases lay between the germline ends. This CDR3 comprises 14 residues. CDR3 DNA sequence: TGTGCCAGCAGTGAACTGGTGAATAGCAATGAGCAGTTCTTC. It is translated as CASSELVNSNEQFF.

V and J are TRBV6-6 and TRBJ2-7; D not resolved. This CDR3 has 15 amino acids. V dropped 2 bases and J dropped 0 bases, with 11 bases sitting between them. Germline CDR1 MNHNY, CDR2 SVGAGI (reference sequence). CDR3 protein: CASSYEELSSYEQYF. The CDR3, as DNA: TGTGCCAGCAGTTACGAGGAATTAAGCTCCTACGAGCAGTACTTC.

This chain connects TRBV5-1 to TRBJ2-1, with D maybe TRBD2 (7 bases). The CDR3 is 14 amino acids. Trimming took off 1 base at V and 9 bases at J, with 14 bases between the two ends. CDR1 is SGHRS, CDR2 YFSETQ, per germline. The CDR3 DNA is TGCGCCAGCAGCTTGTATGCGGGGGCTGGTGAGCAGTTCTTC. This codes for CASSLYAGAGEQFF.

The chain joins TRBV4-2 to TRBJ2-6; 7 bases fit TRBD1. With V trimmed by 6 bases and J by 1 base, 3 bases remained unmatched. This CDR3 contains 15 residues. Germline V gene data show CDR1 as LGHNA and CDR2 as YNFKEQ. The DNA of the CDR3 is TGTGCCAGCAGAAACAGGGGATCTGGGGCCAACGTCCTGACTTTC. Amino acids: CASRNRGSGANVLTF.

The chain links TRBV28 to TRBJ1-6, with D possibly matching TRBD1 (6 bases). Germline loops: CDR1 MDHEN, CDR2 SYDVKM. The V gene lost 7 bases and the J gene lost 7 bases, with 14 bases spanning the gap. The CDR3 is 14 amino acids. CDR3 nucleotide sequence: TGTGCCAGCACCCCGACAACAGGGAATTCACCCCTCCACTTT. This translates into CASTPTTGNSPLHF.